This T cell receptor (beta chain) was documented in a study of shared clonotypes between healthy human individuals. Germline V gives CDR1 SGDLS, CDR2 YYNGEE. Deletions cut 0 bases from V and 5 bases from J, with 12 bases between. This CDR3 has 14 residues. Sequencing was performed with immunoSEQ multiplex PCR; in TCRdb, only in-frame clones are kept and a portion is missing. Of some 1,600,000 clones listed, under 99% are singletons. Sequencing was performed on naive CD4+ T cells sorted from blood. Subset: CD45RA+ positively selected. The chain recombines TRBV9 with TRBJ2-7; unclear D gene. This clonotype was sampled from a man aged 25 to 40 in good health. CDR3 sequence: CASSVVERSNEQYF. CDR3 DNA: TGTGCCAGCAGCGTAGTTGAGAGGTCCAACGAGCAGTACTTC.